Each of the 10 T cell receptor beta chains below was sequenced from the same sample in a study of T cell repertoires in cytomegalovirus infection. In TCRdb, the reads were re-called with MiXCR into one record per CDR3 protein. The table has around 210,000 distinct CDR3 sequences, approximately 7% seen once. The sample comprised PBMCs. The receptors originated from a human donor in good health (CMV status not recorded). Some clones in this sample may be carry-over from other donors' samples.

This clonotype was recorded at least ten times. This chain uses TRBV20-1 with TRBJ2-3; the D gene is possibly TRBD1 (6 bases). Germline CDR1 and CDR2: DFQATT and SNEGSKA (reference sequence). This CDR3 has 14 amino acids. V gave up 6 bases and J gave up 2 bases, with 15 bases separating them. CDR3 sequence reads: CSARLRGFTDTQYF. CDR3 DNA sequence: TGCAGTGCGAGGTTAAGGGGGTTCACAGATACGCAGTATTTT.

This clonotype was seen ten or more times. J is TRBJ1-3 and V is TRBV28, with 8 bases fitting TRBD1. The CDR3 contains 14 residues. Germline lookup yields CDR1 MDHEN and CDR2 SYDVKM. V shed 5 bases, J shed 2 bases, and the junction held 2 bases outside the gene matches. The CDR3 sequence: CASSMTGAGNTIYF. In DNA form, the CDR3 reads TGTGCCAGCAGTATGACAGGGGCTGGAAACACCATATATTTT.

This clonotype came up many times. This chain links TRBV20-1 with TRBJ1-1; 7 bases fit TRBD1. This CDR3 region has 11 residues. Germline assignment: CDR1 DFQATT and CDR2 SNEGSKA (reference sequence). The V and J ends lost 3 bases and 7 bases, in that order; junction bases with no gene match: 2. The chain's CDR3 is CSASGTVEAFF. DNA of the CDR3: TGCAGTGCTAGCGGGACAGTTGAAGCTTTCTTT.

This clonotype was observed at least ten times. V is TRBV7-2 and J is TRBJ2-2, with a possible D match to TRBD2 (7 bases). The V gene's germline CDR1 is SGHTA and CDR2 FQGNSA. CDR3 length: 17 amino acids. With 5 bases removed from V and 0 bases from J, the gap between germline ends came to 16 bases. CDR3 nucleotide sequence: TGTGCCAGCAGCCGAGGGGGGGGGCCTCCGAACACCGGGGAGCTGTTTTTT. Its protein product is CASSRGGGPPNTGELFF. Full variable domain (rest looked up from reference TRBV7-2 and TRBJ2-2): GAGVSQSPSNKVTEKGKDVELRCDPISGHTALYWYRQSLGQGLEFLIYFQGNSAPDKSGLPSDRFSAERTGGSVSTLTIQRTQQEDSAVYLCASSRGGGPPNTGELFFGEGSRLTVL.

This clonotype showed up many times. The V and J genes are TRBV12-5 and TRBJ2-2, with TRBD1 as a possible D gene (6 bases). The CDR3 length is 15 residues. Trimming shortened V by 1 base and J by 6 bases, and 12 bases separated the two germline ends. The germline V gene encodes CDR1 LGHNT and CDR2 FRNRAP. CDR3 loop: CASGLETGTAGELFF. The CDR3 DNA reads TGTGCTAGTGGTTTGGAAACAGGGACGGCCGGGGAGCTGTTTTTT.

This clonotype was counted at least ten times. V and J are TRBV7-2 and TRBJ2-1; 11 bases match TRBD1. V shed 5 bases and J 7 bases; nucleotides not matched to a gene: 4. The V gene's germline CDR1 is SGHTA and CDR2 FQGNSA. CDR3 size: 14 residues. For the CDR3, the DNA is TGTGCCAGCAGCATTGGACAGGGGGCGAATGAGCAGTTCTTC. Translation gives CASSIGQGANEQFF.

This clonotype came up many times. For the CDR3, the DNA is TGTGCCAGCAGTTATTCTACGGGTAATGAGCAGTTCTTC. Translating it yields CASSYSTGNEQFF. The chain combines TRBV6-1 with TRBJ2-1; D is uncertain. With 5 bases removed from V and 7 bases from J, the gap between germline ends came to 12 bases. The germline gives CDR1 MNHNS, CDR2 SASEGT. The CDR3 runs 13 residues.

This clonotype has ten or more counts. The chain has TRBV18 and TRBJ1-1; D is undetermined. Looked up from germline, CDR1 is KGHSH and CDR2 is LQKENI. This CDR3 has 15 residues. V was cut by 1 base and J by 1 base, with 10 bases left in between. The chain's CDR3 is CASSPLRAPNTEAFF. As DNA, the CDR3 is TGTGCCAGCTCACCACTACGGGCACCGAACACTGAAGCTTTCTTT.

V is TRBV20-1 and J is TRBJ1-2, with 7 bases fitting TRBD1. This CDR3 spans 13 amino acids. The V segment lost 3 bases and the J segment 3 bases; nucleotides outside the gene matches: 4. Germline V gene lookup returns CDR1 DFQATT and CDR2 SNEGSKA (reference sequence). CDR3 bases: TGCAGTGCTAGGGGACAGTTTGACTATGGCTACACCTTC. It is translated as CSARGQFDYGYTF.

A few counts support this clonotype. The chain links TRBV11-1 to TRBJ2-7; 11 positions agree with TRBD2. The CDR3 runs 14 residues. Trimming took 4 bases from V and 6 from J; bases not matched to a gene: 5. Germline values: CDR1 SGHAT, CDR2 FQDESV (reference sequence). The DNA for the CDR3 is TGTGCCAGCAGCTACGGGACTAGCGGAGGCGAGCAGTACTTC. Its protein is CASSYGTSGGEQYF.